These 20 T cell receptor beta chains originate from one sample sequenced in a study of human T cells and chemical hapten exposure. One entry per CDR3 protein results from TCRdb running MiXCR on the RACE reads. The data hold some 200,000 distinct CDR3 sequences, with around 30% observed a single time. Time point here: pre-sensitization, week 0. The treatment here: therapeutic diphenylcyclopropenone sensitization with weekly scalp DPC. The source was whole blood, collected in connection with sensitization to the hapten diphenylcyclopropenone (DPC). These receptors came from a woman younger than 45 with alopecia areata. Some clones in this sample may be carry-over from other donors' samples.

This clonotype has ten or more counts. This chain connects TRBV2 to TRBJ1-1; TRBD1 matches 7 bases. V was pared by 4 bases and J by 2 bases, with 1 base of the junction left unmatched. Germline V lookup: CDR1 SNHLY, CDR2 FYNNEI. The CDR3 contains 13 residues. CDR3 sequence (DNA): TGTGCCAGCAGTGGACAGGGCAACACTGAAGCTTTCTTT. It yields the protein CASSGQGNTEAFF. The whole variable domain, remainder taken from reference TRBV2 and TRBJ1-1, is EPEVTQTPSHQVTQMGQEVILRCVPISNHLYFYWYRQILGQKVEFLVSFYNNEISEKSEIFDDQFSVERPDGSNFTLKIRSTKLEDSAMYFCASSGQGNTEAFFGQGTRLTVV.

This sequence joins TRBV12-3 or TRBV12-4 and TRBJ1-2, with 7 positions matching TRBD1. With V trimmed by 7 bases and J by 7 bases, 12 bases remained unmatched. The CDR3 totals 14 residues. CDR3 amino acids: CASTNADRASGYTF. CDR3 nucleotides: TGTGCCAGCACCAACGCCGACAGGGCAAGTGGCTACACCTTC.

The gene calls are TRBV4-1 and TRBJ2-1; tentative D call: TRBD1 (5 bases). There are 18 residues in the CDR3. V lost 1 base, J lost 0 bases, and 16 bases lay in between. The V gene's germline CDR1 is MGHRA and CDR2 YSYEKL. CDR3 region: CASSQGDAGPSSYNEQFF. CDR3 DNA: TGCGCCAGCAGCCAAGGAGACGCAGGGCCGAGCTCCTACAATGAGCAGTTCTTC.

The rearrangement uses TRBV5-1 and TRBJ2-1; TRBD2 matches at 11 bases. Germline V lookup: CDR1 SGHRS, CDR2 YFSETQ. V shed 0 bases, J shed 4 bases, and the junction held 12 bases outside the gene matches. The CDR3 loop spans 19 amino acids. In nucleotides, the CDR3 is TGCGCCAGCAGCTTGGCCGGAGGGCGGGGACTAGCGGTTTACAATGAGCAGTTCTTC. Its translation is CASSLAGGRGLAVYNEQFF.

V usage is TRBV6-5 and J usage is TRBJ1-5, with 7 nucleotides matching TRBD1. Germline loops: CDR1 MNHEY, CDR2 SVGAGI. The CDR3 has 15 amino acids. J gave up 1 base and V 6 bases, and 6 bases lay outside the gene matches. CDR3 region: CASSPTGTSNQPQHF. CDR3 in DNA: TGTGCCAGCAGCCCGACAGGGACCAGCAATCAGCCCCAGCATTTT.

This clonotype was found a few times. The genes are TRBV5-5 and TRBJ2-3, with D uncertain. Germline V CDR1 and CDR2: SGHKS, YYEKEE (reference sequence). With 0 bases removed from V and 0 bases from J, the gap between germline ends came to 8 bases. The CDR3 sequence is 15 residues long. The CDR3 DNA follows: TGTGCCAGCAGCTTGGGCGGTTTTAGCACAGATACGCAGTATTTT. Its protein is CASSLGGFSTDTQYF.

This clonotype was counted between two and nine times. The genes are TRBV6-5 and TRBJ2-3, with D possibly matching TRBD1 (6 bases). Per the germline V gene, CDR1 is MNHEY and CDR2 is SVGAGI. This CDR3 has 14 residues. V lost 1 base and J 6 bases, leaving 11 bases between the germline ends. DNA of the CDR3: TGTGCCAGCAGTTACTACGGACAGACTGATACGCAGTATTTT. Protein sequence: CASSYYGQTDTQYF.

This clonotype has just a few counts. This sequence joins TRBV7-2 and TRBJ2-7; no definite D call. The ends were cut back, 5 bases at V and 5 bases at J, with 13 bases in the middle. The CDR3 runs to 13 residues. The germline gives CDR1 SGHTA, CDR2 FQGNSA. Written as DNA, the CDR3 is TGTGCCAGCAGCCCGAACTGGGCGGACGAGCAGTACTTC. This encodes CASSPNWADEQYF.

The sample holds a few counts of this clonotype. The chain links TRBV3-1 to TRBJ1-4; the D is unclear. The V gene's germline CDR1 is LGHDT and CDR2 YNNKEL (reference sequence). The CDR3 covers 12 residues. The V gene lost 4 bases and the J gene lost 15 bases, with 15 bases spanning the gap. The CDR3 spells CASSPRPREVFF. In DNA form, the CDR3 reads TGTGCCAGCAGCCCCCGGCCCAGAGAGGTGTTTTTT.

This clonotype was seen ten or more times. V usage is TRBV29-1 and J usage is TRBJ2-5; 11 nucleotides agree with TRBD2. The CDR3 loop spans 15 amino acids. From germline, CDR1 is SQVTM and CDR2 ANQGSEA. Trimming took 6 bases from V and 1 from J; bases not matched to a gene: 7. CDR3 coding DNA: TGCAGCGTCGCCGGGACTAGCGGTCTCCAAGAGACCCAGTACTTC. This encodes CSVAGTSGLQETQYF. The full variable domain, completed using reference TRBV29-1 and TRBJ2-5, is SAVISQKPSRDICQRGTSLTIQCQVDSQVTMMFWYRQQPGQSLTLIATANQGSEATYESGFVIDKFPISRPNLTFSTLTVSNMSPEDSSIYLCSVAGTSGLQETQYFGPGTRLLVL.

This clonotype was observed a single time. The chain links TRBV5-1 to TRBJ1-2, with a weak D call TRBD1 (6 bases). In germline, CDR1 is SGHRS, CDR2 YFSETQ. This CDR3 spans 16 amino acids. Deletions cut 4 bases from V and 5 bases from J, with 21 bases between. The CDR3 sequence: CASSSAPGQSAYGYTF. The CDR3, as DNA: TGCGCCAGCAGCAGTGCTCCGGGACAATCTGCGTATGGCTACACCTTC.

A few counts support this clonotype. This chain connects TRBV12-3 or TRBV12-4 to TRBJ2-1; D is perhaps TRBD1 (5 bases). Trimming stripped 4 bases from V and 7 bases from J, with 11 bases between. This CDR3 has 13 amino acids. For the CDR3, the DNA is TGTGCCAGCAGTTCTCAACAGGTTAATGAGCAGTTCTTC. It specifies CASSSQQVNEQFF.

The chain links TRBV4-3 to TRBJ2-2; 9 nucleotides match TRBD2. The CDR3 sequence is 18 residues long. Germline lookup yields CDR1 LGHNA and CDR2 YSLEER. V gave up 1 base and J gave up 7 bases; unmatched junction bases: 13. The CDR3 reads CASSQASTSGGVRGELFF. CDR3 DNA: TGCGCCAGCAGCCAAGCCTCGACTAGCGGAGGCGTTCGCGGGGAGCTGTTTTTT.

The chain employs TRBV4-2 and TRBJ2-2; 7 bases are shared with TRBD2. Trimming took 1 base from V and 6 from J; bases not matched to a gene: 8. CDR1 LGHNA and CDR2 YNFKEQ come from the germline V gene. The CDR3 runs to 16 residues. The chain's CDR3 is CASSQGDGGSAGELFF. DNA of the CDR3: TGTGCCAGCAGCCAAGGGGATGGCGGGAGCGCCGGGGAGCTGTTTTTT.

This clonotype has only a few counts. The V and J genes are TRBV4-1 and TRBJ1-6; no firm D call. This CDR3 has 15 amino acids. From germline, CDR1 is MGHRA and CDR2 YSYEKL. Trimming took 0 bases from V and 10 from J, leaving 13 bases between them. In DNA, the CDR3 is TGCGCCAGCAGCCAAGAAGGTTACGCAGAGTCACCCCTCCACTTT. Protein product: CASSQEGYAESPLHF.

The gene calls are TRBV4-1 and TRBJ1-5, with TRBD1 matching 7 bases. Germline V gene lookup returns CDR1 MGHRA and CDR2 YSYEKL. The CDR3 runs 14 residues. The trim removed 4 bases at V and 4 bases at J, leaving 4 bases unmatched. The CDR3 here is CASSRDSPNQPQHF. As DNA, the CDR3 is TGCGCCAGCAGCCGGGACAGCCCTAATCAGCCCCAGCATTTT.

The J gene is TRBJ2-5, the V gene TRBV21-1; TRBD1 is taken as the D call from the table, unchecked against the DNA. TRBV21-1 is termed a pseudogene. This CDR3 is 14 amino acids long. Written as DNA, the CDR3 is TGTGCCAGCAGCACACTGGACAGTCAAGAGACCCAGTACTTC. This gives the protein CASSTLDSQETQYF.

The J gene is TRBJ2-3, the V gene TRBV29-1, with D possibly matching TRBD1 (6 bases). CDR1 and CDR2 (germline): SQVTM, ANQGSEA. The CDR3 is 15 amino acids. The V and J ends lost 4 bases and 3 bases respectively, with 17 bases between them. For the CDR3, the DNA is TGCAGCGTTGTCTACCAGGGGCAGGCGACAGATACGCAGTATTTT. Protein product: CSVVYQGQATDTQYF.

This sequence joins TRBV10-3 and TRBJ2-7; TRBD1 matches at 8 bases. The CDR3 runs to 12 residues. The germline V gene has CDR1 ENHRY and CDR2 SYGVKD. With V trimmed by 6 bases and J by 2 bases, 0 bases remained unmatched. The CDR3 loop is CAISRGPYEQYF. As DNA, the CDR3 is TGTGCCATCAGCAGGGGGCCCTACGAGCAGTACTTC.

The V gene is TRBV20-1, the J gene TRBJ2-1, with TRBD2 matching 8 bases. Trimming removed 3 bases from V and 4 bases from J; junction bases left unmatched: 8. The CDR3 covers 15 residues. Germline-derived CDR1 and CDR2 are DFQATT and SNEGSKA (reference sequence). CDR3 residues: CSARLSGRDYNEQFF. In DNA, the CDR3 is TGCAGTGCTAGGCTAAGCGGGAGAGATTACAATGAGCAGTTCTTC.